These 13 T cell receptor beta chains came from one sample sequenced in a study of shared clonotypes between healthy human individuals. Profiled with immunoSEQ multiplex PCR; TCRdb holds only in-frame clones, not every one. The data contain roughly 2 million clones, almost 96% of them seen just once; the ten biggest clones take up around 0.13%. Sequencing input: naive CD4+ T cells sorted from blood. Subset in this sample: CD45RA+ positively selected. The receptors derive from a man between 18 and 35 years old in good health.

The chain employs TRBV29-1 and TRBJ1-2, with 9 bases matching TRBD1. Germline CDR1 and CDR2: SQVTM and ANQGSEA. The CDR3 consists of 11 residues. With V trimmed by 4 bases and J by 7 bases, 1 base remained unmatched. Here the CDR3 reads CSVGTGVGYTF. In DNA, the CDR3 is TGCAGCGTTGGGACAGGGGTTGGCTACACCTTC.

The chain carries TRBV6-5 and TRBJ1-2; D is perhaps TRBD1 (5 bases). Germline V gives CDR1 MNHEY, CDR2 SVGAGI. Trimming pared 5 bases from V and 8 bases from J, leaving 18 bases between. The CDR3 sequence is 14 residues long. CDR3 coding DNA: TGTGCCAGCAGTGGGGCGGGTATAGCCTCCGGCTACACCTTC. It encodes CASSGAGIASGYTF.

The J gene is TRBJ1-6, the V gene TRBV21-1; TRBD1 is the table's D call, not checked against the DNA. TRBV21-1 is a recognized pseudogene. The CDR3 loop spans 16 amino acids. The CDR3 DNA reads as TGTGCCTCTCGGAGGACAGGGGCCCACGAGTTAGTGTCCCTCCACTTT. Protein product: CASRRTGAHELVSLHF.

The rearrangement links TRBV7-3 to TRBJ1-3, with no clear D. CDR3 length: 8 amino acids. Trimming shortened V by 8 bases and J by 10 bases, and 3 bases separated the two germline ends. CDR1 and CDR2 from the germline V gene are SGHTA and FQGTGA. The CDR3 sequence is CASATIYF. For the CDR3, the DNA is TGTGCCAGCGCAACCATATATTTT. Using reference TRBV7-3 and TRBJ1-3 for the parts outside the CDR3, the full variable domain is GAGVSQTPSNKVTEKGKYVELRCDPISGHTALYWYRQSLGQGPEFLIYFQGTGAADDSGLPNDRFFAVRPEGSVSTLKIQRTERGDSAVYLCASATIYFGEGSWLTVV.

This sequence joins TRBV30 and TRBJ2-3; tentatively, D is TRBD1 (5 bases). This CDR3 is built from 15 residues. V shed 1 base and J shed 1 base, with 12 bases lying between them. Germline V CDR1 and CDR2: GTSNPN, SVGIG (reference sequence). The CDR3: CAWSEGVRRTDTQYF. The CDR3, as DNA: TGTGCCTGGAGTGAAGGGGTTAGGCGCACAGATACGCAGTATTTT.

The J gene is TRBJ1-6, the V gene TRBV11-2; the D is unclear. V lost 5 bases and J lost 14, with 19 bases in between. The CDR3 consists of 14 residues. Germline values: CDR1 SGHAT, CDR2 FQNNGV. This chain's CDR3 is CASSRAGRNGSLHF. As DNA, the CDR3 is TGTGCCAGCAGCCGGGCGGGGAGAAATGGGTCCCTCCACTTT.

Of note for this clone: Other nucleotide sequences in the sample specify the same CDR3. The J gene is TRBJ1-2, the V gene TRBV30; D gene unclear. Deletions cut 2 bases from V and 5 bases from J, with 9 bases between. This CDR3 has 12 amino acids. Germline CDR1 and CDR2: GTSNPN and SVGIG (reference sequence). DNA for the CDR3: TGTGCCTGGAGTCCGGGGAGTTATGGCTACACCTTC. Translated, it gives CAWSPGSYGYTF.

CDR3 DNA: TGCGCCAGCAGCTTGGGGGACAACCAAGAGACCCAGTACTTC. Translated, it gives CASSLGDNQETQYF. The chain links TRBV5-1 to TRBJ2-5; maybe TRBD1 (6 bases). The germline gives CDR1 SGHRS, CDR2 YFSETQ. Trimming removed 0 bases from V and 0 bases from J, with 6 bases in between. The CDR3 extends over 14 amino acids.

The chain is built from TRBV7-9 and TRBJ2-7, with D possibly TRBD1 on 6 matching bases. V dropped 2 bases and J dropped 6 bases, with 14 bases sitting between them. There are 14 residues in the CDR3. Germline V gives CDR1 SEHNR, CDR2 FQNEAQ (reference sequence). In DNA form, the CDR3 reads TGTGCCAGCAGCTTACCCACAGGGTCTGGCGAGCAGTACTTC. Protein: CASSLPTGSGEQYF.

The chain couples TRBV9 to TRBJ2-7; D not resolved. V lost 4 bases and J 2 bases, leaving 13 bases between the germline ends. The CDR3 covers 14 residues. The germline V gene has CDR1 SGDLS and CDR2 YYNGEE. Here the CDR3 DNA reads TGTGCCAGCAGCCCCCAATCTTATCCCTACGAGCAGTACTTC. It specifies CASSPQSYPYEQYF.

V usage is TRBV7-3 and J usage is TRBJ2-2; D may be TRBD1 (5 bases). Trimming removed 6 bases from V and 5 bases from J, with 10 bases in between. The CDR3 totals 13 residues. Per the germline V gene, CDR1 is SGHTA and CDR2 is FQGTGA. The CDR3, as DNA: TGTGCCAGCAGAAACCCAGGGACCGGGGAGCTGTTTTTT. Its translation is CASRNPGTGELFF.

V gene TRBV7-2 combines with J gene TRBJ2-7; a possible D gene is TRBD2 (7 bases). In germline, CDR1 is SGHTA, CDR2 FQGNSA. The CDR3 loop spans 14 amino acids. The V and J ends lost 6 bases and 5 bases respectively, with 17 bases between them. CDR3 in DNA: TGTGCCAGCAGAAAAAGAGGGGGGGCGAACGAGCAGTACTTC. As protein: CASRKRGGANEQYF.

The chain is built from TRBV2 and TRBJ2-7, with a weak D call TRBD2 (6 bases). The CDR3 runs to 11 residues. CDR1 SNHLY and CDR2 FYNNEI come from the germline V gene. Trimming took 4 bases from V and 6 from J, leaving 7 bases between them. The CDR3 DNA reads as TGTGCCAGCAGTGCGGGGGTCGAGCAGTACTTC. Its protein product is CASSAGVEQYF.